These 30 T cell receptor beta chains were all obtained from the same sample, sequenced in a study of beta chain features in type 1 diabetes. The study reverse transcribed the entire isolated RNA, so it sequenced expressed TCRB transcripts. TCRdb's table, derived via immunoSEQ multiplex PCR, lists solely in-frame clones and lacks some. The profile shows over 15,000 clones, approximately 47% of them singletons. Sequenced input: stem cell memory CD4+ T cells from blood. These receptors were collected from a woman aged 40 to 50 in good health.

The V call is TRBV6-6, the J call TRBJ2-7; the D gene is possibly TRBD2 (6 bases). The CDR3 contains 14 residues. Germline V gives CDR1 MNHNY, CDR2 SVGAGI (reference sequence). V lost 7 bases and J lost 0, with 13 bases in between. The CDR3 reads CASTLTRSSYEQYF. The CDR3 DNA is TGTGCCAGCACCTTGACTAGAAGCTCCTACGAGCAGTACTTC.

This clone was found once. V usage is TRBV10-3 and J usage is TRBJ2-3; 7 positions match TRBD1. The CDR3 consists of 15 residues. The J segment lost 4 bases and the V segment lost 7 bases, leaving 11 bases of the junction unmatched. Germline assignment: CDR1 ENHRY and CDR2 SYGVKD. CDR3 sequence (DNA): TGTGCCATCAACAAGCAAGGACAGGCGGCAGATACGCAGTATTTT. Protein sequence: CAINKQGQAADTQYF.

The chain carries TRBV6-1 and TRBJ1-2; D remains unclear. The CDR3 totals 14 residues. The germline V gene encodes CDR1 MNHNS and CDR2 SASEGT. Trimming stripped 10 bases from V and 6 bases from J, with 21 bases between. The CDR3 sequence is CATNLRLGVDGYTF. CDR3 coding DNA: TGTGCCACAAATTTACGCCTGGGAGTGGATGGCTACACCTTC.

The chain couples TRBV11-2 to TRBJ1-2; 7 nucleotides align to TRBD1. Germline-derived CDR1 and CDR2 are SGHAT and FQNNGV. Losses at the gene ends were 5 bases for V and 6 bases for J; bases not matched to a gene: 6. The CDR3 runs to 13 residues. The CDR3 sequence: CASSHDRDHGYTF. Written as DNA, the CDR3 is TGTGCCAGCAGCCACGACAGGGACCATGGCTACACCTTC.

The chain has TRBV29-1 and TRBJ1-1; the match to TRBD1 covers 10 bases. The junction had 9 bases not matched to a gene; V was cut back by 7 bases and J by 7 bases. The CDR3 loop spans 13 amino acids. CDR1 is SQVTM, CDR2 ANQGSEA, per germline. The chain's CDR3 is CSAGTRTGGEAFF. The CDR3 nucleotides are TGCAGCGCCGGGACTAGGACAGGGGGTGAAGCTTTCTTT. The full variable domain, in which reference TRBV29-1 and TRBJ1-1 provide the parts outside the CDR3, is SAVISQKPSRDICQRGTSLTIQCQVDSQVTMMFWYRQQPGQSLTLIATANQGSEATYESGFVIDKFPISRPNLTFSTLTVSNMSPEDSSIYLCSAGTRTGGEAFFGQGTRLTVV.

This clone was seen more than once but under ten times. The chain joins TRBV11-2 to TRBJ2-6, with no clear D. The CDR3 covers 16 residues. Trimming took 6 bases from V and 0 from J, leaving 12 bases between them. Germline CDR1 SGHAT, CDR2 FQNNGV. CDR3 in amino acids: CASRSILSSGANVLTF. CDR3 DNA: TGTGCCAGCAGGTCAATCCTTAGCTCTGGGGCCAACGTCCTGACTTTC.

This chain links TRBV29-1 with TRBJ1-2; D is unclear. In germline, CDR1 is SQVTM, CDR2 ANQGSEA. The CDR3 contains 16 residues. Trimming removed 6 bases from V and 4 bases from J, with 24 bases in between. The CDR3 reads CSVPFDSVGGLYGYTF. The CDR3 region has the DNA TGCAGCGTCCCATTTGACTCGGTAGGAGGACTCTATGGCTACACCTTC.

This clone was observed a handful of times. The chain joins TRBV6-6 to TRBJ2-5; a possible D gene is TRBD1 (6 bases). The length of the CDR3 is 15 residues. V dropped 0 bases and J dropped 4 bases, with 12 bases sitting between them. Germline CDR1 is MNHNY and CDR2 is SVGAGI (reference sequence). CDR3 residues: CASSYSRGYGETQYF. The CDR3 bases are TGTGCCAGCAGTTACTCGAGGGGGTATGGAGAGACCCAGTACTTC.

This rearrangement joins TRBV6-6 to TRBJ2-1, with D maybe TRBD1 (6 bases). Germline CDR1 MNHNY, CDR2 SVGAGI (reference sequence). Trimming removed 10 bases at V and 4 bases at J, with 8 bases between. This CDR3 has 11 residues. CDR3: CAIGQYNEQFF. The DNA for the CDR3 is TGTGCCATCGGACAGTACAATGAGCAGTTCTTC.

CDR3 coding DNA: TGTGCCAGCAGCCTAACGGGGGGGCCTATCCACGAGCAGTACTTC. It is translated as CASSLTGGPIHEQYF. The genes are TRBV11-2 and TRBJ2-5; 8 bases fit TRBD2. Near its end, the DNA agrees better with TRBJ2-7, so the J call may be wrong. The CDR3 has 15 amino acids. CDR1 SGHAT and CDR2 FQNNGV come from the germline V gene.

The CDR3 region is CASSARLAGGLMDTQYF. For the CDR3, the DNA is TGCGCCAGCAGCGCGAGACTAGCGGGGGGCCTTATGGATACGCAGTATTTT. V gene TRBV5-1 combines with J gene TRBJ2-3; 13 bases fit TRBD2. The trim removed 4 bases at V and 6 bases at J, leaving 11 bases unmatched. Looked up from germline, CDR1 is SGHRS and CDR2 is YFSETQ. The CDR3 is 17 residues long.

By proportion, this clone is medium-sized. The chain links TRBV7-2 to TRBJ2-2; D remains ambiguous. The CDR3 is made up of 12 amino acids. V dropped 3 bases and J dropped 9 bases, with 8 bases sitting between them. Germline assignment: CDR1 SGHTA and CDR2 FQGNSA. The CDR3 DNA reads TGTGCCAGCAGCTTGCTCCAGAGGGAGCTGTTTTTT. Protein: CASSLLQRELFF.

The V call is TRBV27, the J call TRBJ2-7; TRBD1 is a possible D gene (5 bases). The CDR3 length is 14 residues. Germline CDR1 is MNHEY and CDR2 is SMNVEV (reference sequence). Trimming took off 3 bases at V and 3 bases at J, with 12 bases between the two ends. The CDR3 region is CASSFKAGFYEQYF. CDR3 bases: TGTGCCAGCAGTTTTAAGGCAGGGTTCTACGAGCAGTACTTC.

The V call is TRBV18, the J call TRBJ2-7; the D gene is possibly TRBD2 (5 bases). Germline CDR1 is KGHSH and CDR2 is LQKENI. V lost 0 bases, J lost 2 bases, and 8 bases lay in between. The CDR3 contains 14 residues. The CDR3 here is CASSPPGSPYEQYF. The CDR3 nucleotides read TGTGCCAGCTCACCACCGGGGAGCCCCTACGAGCAGTACTTC. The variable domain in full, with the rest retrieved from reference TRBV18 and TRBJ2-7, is NAGVMQNPRHLVRRRGQEARLRCSPMKGHSHVYWYRQLPEEGLKFMVYLQKENIIDESGMPKERFSAEFPKEGPSILRIQQVVRGDSAAYFCASSPPGSPYEQYFGPGTRLTVT.

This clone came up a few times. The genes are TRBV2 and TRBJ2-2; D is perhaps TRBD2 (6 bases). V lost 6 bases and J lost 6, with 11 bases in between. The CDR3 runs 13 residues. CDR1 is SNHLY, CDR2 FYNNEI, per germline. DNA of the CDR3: TGTGCCAGCAGATCTAGCGTTTCCGGGGAGCTGTTTTTT. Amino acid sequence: CASRSSVSGELFF.

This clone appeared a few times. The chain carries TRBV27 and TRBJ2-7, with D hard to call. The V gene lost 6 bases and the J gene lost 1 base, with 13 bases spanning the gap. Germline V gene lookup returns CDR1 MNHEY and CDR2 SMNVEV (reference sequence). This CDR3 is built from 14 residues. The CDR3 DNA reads TGTGCCAGCAGCCCGAGTCGAGGTTCCTACGAGCAGTACTTC. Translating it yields CASSPSRGSYEQYF.

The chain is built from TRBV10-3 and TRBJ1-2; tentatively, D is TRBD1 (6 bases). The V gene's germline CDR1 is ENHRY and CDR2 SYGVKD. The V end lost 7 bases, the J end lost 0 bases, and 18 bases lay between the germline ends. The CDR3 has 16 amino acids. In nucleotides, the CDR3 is TGTGCCATCAAGGCACAGGGAAACGGGGCTAACTATGGCTACACCTTC. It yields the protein CAIKAQGNGANYGYTF.

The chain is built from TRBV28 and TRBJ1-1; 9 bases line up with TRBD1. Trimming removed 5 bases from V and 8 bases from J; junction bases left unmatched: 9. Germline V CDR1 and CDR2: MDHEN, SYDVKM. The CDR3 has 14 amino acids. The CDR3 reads CASSRPGTGQEAFF. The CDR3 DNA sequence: TGTGCCAGCAGTCGCCCCGGGACAGGGCAGGAAGCTTTCTTT.

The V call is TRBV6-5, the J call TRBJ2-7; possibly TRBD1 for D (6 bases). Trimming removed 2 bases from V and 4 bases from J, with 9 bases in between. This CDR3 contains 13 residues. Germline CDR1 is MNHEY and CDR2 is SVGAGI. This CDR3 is CASSYQGWYEQYF. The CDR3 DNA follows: TGTGCCAGCAGTTACCAGGGGTGGTACGAGCAGTACTTC.

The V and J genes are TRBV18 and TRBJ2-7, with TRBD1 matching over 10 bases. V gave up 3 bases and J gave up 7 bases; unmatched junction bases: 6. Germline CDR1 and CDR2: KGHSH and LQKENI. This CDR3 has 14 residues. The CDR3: CASSPRDRGWEQYF. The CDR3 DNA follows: TGTGCCAGCTCACCCAGGGACAGGGGATGGGAGCAGTACTTC.

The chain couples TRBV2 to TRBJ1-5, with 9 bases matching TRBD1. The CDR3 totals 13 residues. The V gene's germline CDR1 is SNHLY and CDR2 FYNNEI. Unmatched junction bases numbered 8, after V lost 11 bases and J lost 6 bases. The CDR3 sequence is CAAQTGGGQPQHF. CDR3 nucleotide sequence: TGTGCCGCACAGACAGGGGGTGGTCAGCCCCAGCATTTT.

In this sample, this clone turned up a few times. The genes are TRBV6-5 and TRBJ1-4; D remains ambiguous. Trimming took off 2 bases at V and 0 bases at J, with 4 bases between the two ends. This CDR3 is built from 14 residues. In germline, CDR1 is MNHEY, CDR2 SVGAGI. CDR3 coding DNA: TGTGCCAGCAGTTACGGAGCAACTAATGAAAAACTGTTTTTT. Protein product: CASSYGATNEKLFF.

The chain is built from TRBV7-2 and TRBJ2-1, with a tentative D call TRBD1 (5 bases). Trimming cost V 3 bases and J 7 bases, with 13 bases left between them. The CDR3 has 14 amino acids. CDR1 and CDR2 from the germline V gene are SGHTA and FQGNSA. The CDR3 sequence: CASSFSARVNEQFF. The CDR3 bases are TGTGCCAGCAGCTTCTCGGCCAGGGTAAATGAGCAGTTCTTC. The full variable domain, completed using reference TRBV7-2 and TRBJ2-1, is GAGVSQSPSNKVTEKGKDVELRCDPISGHTALYWYRQSLGQGLEFLIYFQGNSAPDKSGLPSDRFSAERTGGSVSTLTIQRTQQEDSAVYLCASSFSARVNEQFFGPGTRLTVL.

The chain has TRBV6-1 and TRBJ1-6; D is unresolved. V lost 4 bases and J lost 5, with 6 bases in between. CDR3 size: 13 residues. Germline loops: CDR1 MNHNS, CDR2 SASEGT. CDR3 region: CASSGGNNSPLHF. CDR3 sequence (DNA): TGTGCCAGCAGTGGAGGGAATAATTCACCCCTCCACTTT.

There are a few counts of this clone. The CDR3 DNA follows: TGTGCCAGCACCCCACAGGGGTTGCATGAGCAGTTCTTC. Translated: CASTPQGLHEQFF. This chain uses TRBV6-6 with TRBJ2-1, with 7 bases that match TRBD1. Trimming at V came to 7 bases and at J to 8 bases, leaving 8 bases not matched to a gene. The CDR3 has 13 residues. From germline, CDR1 is MNHNY and CDR2 SVGAGI (reference sequence).

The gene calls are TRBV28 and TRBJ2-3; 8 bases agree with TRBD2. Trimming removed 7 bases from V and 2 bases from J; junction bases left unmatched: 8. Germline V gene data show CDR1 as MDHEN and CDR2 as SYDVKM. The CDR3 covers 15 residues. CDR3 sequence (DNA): TGTGCCAGCAATGGCGGGGGGATAATCACAGATACGCAGTATTTT. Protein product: CASNGGGIITDTQYF.

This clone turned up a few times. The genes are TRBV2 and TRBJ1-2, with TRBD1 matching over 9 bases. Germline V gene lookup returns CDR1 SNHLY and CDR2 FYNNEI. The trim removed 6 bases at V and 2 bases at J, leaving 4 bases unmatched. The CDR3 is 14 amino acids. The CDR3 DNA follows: TGTGCCAGCAGAAGGACAGGGGACAACTATGGCTACACCTTC. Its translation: CASRRTGDNYGYTF.

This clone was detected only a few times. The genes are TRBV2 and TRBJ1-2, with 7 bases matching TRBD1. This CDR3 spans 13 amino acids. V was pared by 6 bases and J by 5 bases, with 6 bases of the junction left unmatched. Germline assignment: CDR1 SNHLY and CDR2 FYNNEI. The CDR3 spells CASSGTALYGYTF. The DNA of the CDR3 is TGTGCCAGCAGCGGGACAGCGTTATATGGCTACACCTTC. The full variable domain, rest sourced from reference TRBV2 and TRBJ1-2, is EPEVTQTPSHQVTQMGQEVILRCVPISNHLYFYWYRQILGQKVEFLVSFYNNEISEKSEIFDDQFSVERPDGSNFTLKIRSTKLEDSAMYFCASSGTALYGYTFGSGTRLTVV.

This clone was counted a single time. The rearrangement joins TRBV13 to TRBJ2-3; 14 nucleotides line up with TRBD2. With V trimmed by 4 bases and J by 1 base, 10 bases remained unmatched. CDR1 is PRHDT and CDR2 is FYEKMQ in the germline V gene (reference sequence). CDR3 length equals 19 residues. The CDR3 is CASSSPTSGGVRGTDTQYF. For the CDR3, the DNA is TGTGCCAGCAGCTCTCCGACTAGCGGGGGGGTCCGTGGCACAGATACGCAGTATTTT.

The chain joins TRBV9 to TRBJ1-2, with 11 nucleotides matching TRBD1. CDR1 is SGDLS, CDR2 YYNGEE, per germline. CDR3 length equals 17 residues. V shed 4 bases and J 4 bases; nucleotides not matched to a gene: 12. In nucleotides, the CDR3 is TGTGCCAGCAGCCCAGGACAGGGGGCTGGGGTACGCTATGGCTACACCTTC. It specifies CASSPGQGAGVRYGYTF.